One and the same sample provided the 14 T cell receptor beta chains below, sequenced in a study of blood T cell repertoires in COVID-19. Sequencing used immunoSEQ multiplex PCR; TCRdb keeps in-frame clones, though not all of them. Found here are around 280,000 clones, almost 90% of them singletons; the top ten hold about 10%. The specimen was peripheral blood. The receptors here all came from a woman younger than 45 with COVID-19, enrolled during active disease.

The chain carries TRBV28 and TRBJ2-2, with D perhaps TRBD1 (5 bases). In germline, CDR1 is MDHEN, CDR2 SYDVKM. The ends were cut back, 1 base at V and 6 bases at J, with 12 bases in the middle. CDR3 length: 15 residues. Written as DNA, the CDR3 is TGTGCCAGCAGTTTATTTTCCAGGGCGGCCGGGGAGCTGTTTTTT. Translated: CASSLFSRAAGELFF.

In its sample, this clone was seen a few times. For the CDR3, the DNA is TGTGCCAGCAGCCATCTTGTAGAAAGGACAGTTAATGAAAAACTGTTTTTT. This gives the protein CASSHLVERTVNEKLFF. J is TRBJ1-4 and V is TRBV3-1 (or the pseudogene TRBV3-2), with D possibly being TRBD1 (6 bases). V was pared by 3 bases and J by 4 bases, with 18 bases between. Germline CDR1 and CDR2: LGHDT and YNNKEL (reference sequence). The CDR3 is 17 residues long.

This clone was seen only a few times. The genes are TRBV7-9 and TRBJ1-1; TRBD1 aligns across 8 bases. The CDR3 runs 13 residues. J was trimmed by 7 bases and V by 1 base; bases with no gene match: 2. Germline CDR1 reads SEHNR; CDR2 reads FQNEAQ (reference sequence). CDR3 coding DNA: TGTGCCAGCAGCTTAGGGACAGGGAGTGAAGCTTTCTTT. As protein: CASSLGTGSEAFF.

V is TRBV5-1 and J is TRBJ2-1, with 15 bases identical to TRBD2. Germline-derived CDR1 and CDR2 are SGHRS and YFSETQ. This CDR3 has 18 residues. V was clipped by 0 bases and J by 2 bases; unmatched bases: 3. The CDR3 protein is CASSLGGLAGGPYNEQFF. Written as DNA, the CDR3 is TGCGCCAGCAGCTTGGGGGGACTAGCGGGAGGACCCTACAATGAGCAGTTCTTC. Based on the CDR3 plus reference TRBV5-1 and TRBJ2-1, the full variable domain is KAGVTQTPRYLIKTRGQQVTLSCSPISGHRSVSWYQQTPGQGLQFLFEYFSETQRNKGNFPGRFSGRQFSNSRSEMNVSTLELGDSALYLCASSLGGLAGGPYNEQFFGPGTRLTVL.

CDR3 protein: CASRPTSGRGENIQYF. CDR3 nucleotides: TGTGCCAGCAGGCCGACTAGCGGGAGAGGGGAAAACATTCAGTACTTC. This chain links TRBV27 with TRBJ2-4; 12 bases map to TRBD2. The CDR3 consists of 16 residues. Per germline, CDR1 MNHEY and CDR2 SMNVEV (reference sequence). J gave up 5 bases and V 6 bases, and 8 bases lay outside the gene matches.

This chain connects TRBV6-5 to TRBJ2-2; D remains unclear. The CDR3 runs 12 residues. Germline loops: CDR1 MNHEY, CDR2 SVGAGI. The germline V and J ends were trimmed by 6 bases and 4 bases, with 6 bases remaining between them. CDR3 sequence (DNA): TGTGCCAGCAGCCCCCTCACCGGGGAGCTGTTTTTT. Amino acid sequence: CASSPLTGELFF.

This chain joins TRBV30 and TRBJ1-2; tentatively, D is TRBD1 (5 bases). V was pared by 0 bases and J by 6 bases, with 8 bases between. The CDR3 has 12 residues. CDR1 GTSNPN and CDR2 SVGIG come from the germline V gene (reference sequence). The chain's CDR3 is CAWSVPRDGYTF. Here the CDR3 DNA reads TGTGCCTGGAGTGTACCCAGGGATGGCTACACCTTC.

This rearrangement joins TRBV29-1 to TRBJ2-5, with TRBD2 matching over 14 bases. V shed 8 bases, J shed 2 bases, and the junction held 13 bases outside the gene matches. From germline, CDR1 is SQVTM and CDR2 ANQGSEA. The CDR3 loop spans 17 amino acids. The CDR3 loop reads CSSTGTSGRGAQETQYF. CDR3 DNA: TGCAGCTCCACCGGGACTAGCGGGAGAGGGGCACAAGAGACCCAGTACTTC.

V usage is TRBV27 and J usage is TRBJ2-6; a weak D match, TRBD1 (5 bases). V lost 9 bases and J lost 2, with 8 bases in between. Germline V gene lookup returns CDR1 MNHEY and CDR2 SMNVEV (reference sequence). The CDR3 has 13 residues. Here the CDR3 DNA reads TGTGCCAGTTACAGGCCTGGGGCCAACGTCCTGACTTTC. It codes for CASYRPGANVLTF.

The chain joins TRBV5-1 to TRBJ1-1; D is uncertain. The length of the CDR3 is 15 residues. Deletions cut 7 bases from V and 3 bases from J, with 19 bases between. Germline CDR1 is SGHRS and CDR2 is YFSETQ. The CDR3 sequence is CASYAGGVADTEAFF. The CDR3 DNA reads TGCGCCAGCTACGCGGGTGGGGTTGCGGACACTGAAGCTTTCTTT.

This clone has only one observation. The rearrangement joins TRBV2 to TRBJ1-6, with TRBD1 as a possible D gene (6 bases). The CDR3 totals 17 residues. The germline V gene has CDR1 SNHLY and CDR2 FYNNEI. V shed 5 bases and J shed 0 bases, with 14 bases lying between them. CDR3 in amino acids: CASSWGRISSYNSPLHF. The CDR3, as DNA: TGTGCCAGCAGTTGGGGGCGTATAAGCTCCTATAATTCACCCCTCCACTTT.

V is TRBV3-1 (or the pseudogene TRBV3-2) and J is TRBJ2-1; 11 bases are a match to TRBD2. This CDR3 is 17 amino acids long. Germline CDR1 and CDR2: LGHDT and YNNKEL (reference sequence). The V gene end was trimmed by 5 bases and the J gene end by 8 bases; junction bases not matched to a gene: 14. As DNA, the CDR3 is TGTGCCAGCAGCACGATTTTGATAGCGGGAGGGAACGATGAGCAGTTCTTC. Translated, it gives CASSTILIAGGNDEQFF.

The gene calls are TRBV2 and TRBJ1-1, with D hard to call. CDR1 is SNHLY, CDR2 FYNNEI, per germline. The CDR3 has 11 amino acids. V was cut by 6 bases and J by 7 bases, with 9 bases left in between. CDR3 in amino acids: CASRSGGEAFF. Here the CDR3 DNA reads TGTGCCAGCAGGAGTGGAGGTGAAGCTTTCTTT.

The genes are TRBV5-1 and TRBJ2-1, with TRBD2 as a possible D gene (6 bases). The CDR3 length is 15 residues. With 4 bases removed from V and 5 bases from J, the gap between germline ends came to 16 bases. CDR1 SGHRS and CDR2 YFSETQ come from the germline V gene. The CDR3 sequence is CASSERVGANNEQFF. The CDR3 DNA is TGCGCCAGCAGCGAGCGGGTAGGGGCCAACAATGAGCAGTTCTTC.